Reported below is one TCR beta chain. Its antigen remains unknown. TCRdb re-derived calls from the 5' RACE reads in MiXCR, one entry per CDR3 protein. The sample lists hundreds of thousands of distinct CDR3 sequences, about 14% occurring once. These data belong to a study of T cells after yellow fever vaccination. Findings and limits, study-wide: Subsequent to the booster, the majority of primary-vaccination clones reappeared (96% CD4, 88% CD8). Of the clonotypes, a small share occurred in both CD4 and CD8 compartments. Weaker overall was a secondary response that nonetheless peaked faster, on day 5 versus 15.

Trimming took off 6 bases at V and 5 bases at J, with 19 bases between the two ends. The germline gives CDR1 SGHTA, CDR2 FQGNSA. This CDR3 spans 15 amino acids. This chain connects TRBV7-2 to TRBJ2-5; D is unresolved. This clonotype was obtained from a man aged 25 to 40 who received the YFV17D yellow fever vaccine. The sample here was PBMCs, taken on the day of the yellow fever booster vaccination. Written as DNA, the CDR3 is TGTGCCAGCAGGGCCTCACAGTGGTTTAAGGAGACCCAGTACTTC. It encodes CASRASQWFKETQYF.